Below, 8 T cell receptor beta chains from the same sample are listed, as sequenced in a study of regulatory T cells in long-lasting Graves disease. Time point defined: newly diagnosed GD, antithyroid drugs for less than 3 months. There was RNA extracted from PBMCs, and the TCR library was made from it. According to the study, TCR beta libraries were built with iRepertoire HTBI primers and CDR3-region Arm-PCR. TCRdb used MiXCR to reprocess the multiplex PCR reads, holding one entry per CDR3 protein. The sample holds some 450,000 distinct CDR3 sequences, 16% seen once. These records were also assigned to another study, of T cells in Graves' hyperthyroidism and ophthalmopathy.

The specimen was peripheral blood mononuclear cells (PBMCs), collected at new diagnosis, from a patient treated with antithyroid drugs. The receptor set was obtained from a woman aged 25 to 39 with Graves disease.

This clonotype was seen ten or more times. The V and J genes are TRBV7-2 and TRBJ2-5; D not resolved. V was clipped by 5 bases and J by 0 bases, with 10 bases between them. CDR1 SGHTA and CDR2 FQGNSA come from the germline V gene. The CDR3 extends over 14 amino acids. The chain's CDR3 is CASSQGLDQETQYF. The DNA of the CDR3 is TGTGCCAGCAGCCAAGGGCTCGACCAAGAGACCCAGTACTTC.

This clonotype was found many times. CDR3 in amino acids: CAISEGDSRSGEQFF. The CDR3 bases are TGTGCCATCAGTGAAGGTGACTCCCGAAGCGGTGAGCAGTTCTTC. The chain links TRBV10-3 to TRBJ2-1; TRBD2 might be the D (5 bases). The germline V and J ends were trimmed by 3 bases and 9 bases, with 18 bases remaining between them. The CDR3 totals 15 residues. In germline, CDR1 is ENHRY, CDR2 SYGVKD.

This clonotype was counted at least ten times. V gene TRBV28 combines with J gene TRBJ1-6; D unresolved. Per the germline V gene, CDR1 is MDHEN and CDR2 is SYDVKM. This CDR3 contains 11 residues. Deletions cut 6 bases from V and 8 bases from J, with 5 bases between. CDR3 residues: CASSIHSPLHF. The CDR3 coding sequence is TGTGCCAGCAGCATACATTCACCCCTCCACTTT.

Ten or more counts support this clonotype. The V gene is TRBV6-2 or TRBV6-3, the J gene TRBJ2-1; 8 bases map to TRBD2. This CDR3 is 20 amino acids long. Trimming at V came to 5 bases and at J to 0 bases, leaving 18 bases not matched to a gene. Per germline, CDR1 MNHEY and CDR2 SVGEGT. CDR3 sequence: CASSAHLGTRGQGSYNEQFF. The CDR3 DNA sequence: TGTGCCAGCAGTGCTCACCTCGGGACTAGAGGCCAAGGCTCCTACAATGAGCAGTTCTTC.

This clonotype was detected many times. V and J are TRBV6-1 and TRBJ2-1; D unresolved. V lost 7 bases and J lost 9, with 10 bases in between. Germline CDR1 and CDR2: MNHNS and SASEGT. The CDR3 sequence is 11 residues long. In nucleotides, the CDR3 is TGTGCCAGCACCAGTGCCGGTGAGCAGTTCTTC. This codes for CASTSAGEQFF.

This clonotype was counted ten times or more. The CDR3 DNA reads as TGCGCCAGCAGTGAAAGCGGGAGCGACGGGGAGCTGTTTTTT. This codes for CASSESGSDGELFF. This chain uses TRBV10-2 with TRBJ2-2; TRBD2 matches 8 bases. The V gene end was trimmed by 3 bases and the J gene end by 7 bases; junction bases not matched to a gene: 4. Germline V gene lookup returns CDR1 WSHSY and CDR2 SAAADI. The CDR3 has 14 amino acids.

The genes are TRBV24-1 and TRBJ2-1; 7 positions agree with TRBD2. The trim removed 5 bases at V and 0 bases at J, leaving 3 bases unmatched. Germline V gene sequence: CDR1 KGHDR, CDR2 SFDVKD. CDR3 length: 15 amino acids. The CDR3 region has the DNA TGTGCCACCAGTGGGCGGGAGCTCTCCTACAATGAGCAGTTCTTC. This encodes CATSGRELSYNEQFF.

The chain carries TRBV4-1 and TRBJ1-4, with D unresolved. The V gene lost 0 bases and the J gene lost 7 bases, with 15 bases spanning the gap. CDR1 and CDR2 from the germline V gene are MGHRA and YSYEKL. This CDR3 has 16 residues. CDR3 DNA: TGCGCCAGCAGCCAAGACCACTCGGCCGCTCGTGAAAAACTGTTTTTT. It translates to CASSQDHSAAREKLFF.